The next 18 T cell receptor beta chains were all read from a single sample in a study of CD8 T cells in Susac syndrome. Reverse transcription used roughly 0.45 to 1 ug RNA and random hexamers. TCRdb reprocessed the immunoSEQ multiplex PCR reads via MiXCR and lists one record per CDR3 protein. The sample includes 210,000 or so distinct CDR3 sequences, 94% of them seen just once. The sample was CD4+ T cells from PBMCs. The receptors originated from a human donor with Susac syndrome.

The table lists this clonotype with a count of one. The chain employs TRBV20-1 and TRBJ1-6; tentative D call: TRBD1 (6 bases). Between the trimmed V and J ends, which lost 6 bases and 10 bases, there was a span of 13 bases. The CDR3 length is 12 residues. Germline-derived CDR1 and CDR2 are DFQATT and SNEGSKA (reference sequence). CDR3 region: CSATQGESPLHF. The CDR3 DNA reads TGCAGTGCCACACAGGGCGAATCACCCCTCCACTTT.

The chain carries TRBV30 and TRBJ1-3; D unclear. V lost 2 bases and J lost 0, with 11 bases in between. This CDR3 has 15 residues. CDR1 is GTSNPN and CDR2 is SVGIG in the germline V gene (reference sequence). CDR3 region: CAWSTTGLSGNTIYF. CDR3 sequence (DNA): TGTGCCTGGAGTACCACCGGACTCTCTGGAAACACCATATATTTT. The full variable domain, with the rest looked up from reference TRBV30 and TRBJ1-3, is SQTIHQWPATLVQPVGSPLSLECTVEGTSNPNLYWYRQAAGRGLQLLFYSVGIGQISSEVPQNLSASRPQDRQFILSSKKLLLSDSGFYLCAWSTTGLSGNTIYFGEGSWLTVV.

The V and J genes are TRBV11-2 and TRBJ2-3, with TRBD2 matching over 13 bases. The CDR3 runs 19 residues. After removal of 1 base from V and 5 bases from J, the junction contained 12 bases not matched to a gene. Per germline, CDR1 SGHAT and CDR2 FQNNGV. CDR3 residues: CASSLASSTSGGRVDTQYF. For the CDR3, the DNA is TGTGCCAGCAGCTTAGCATCTTCGACTAGCGGGGGGCGGGTAGATACGCAGTATTTT. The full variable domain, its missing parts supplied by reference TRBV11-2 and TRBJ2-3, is EAGVAQSPRYKIIEKRQSVAFWCNPISGHATLYWYQQILGQGPKLLIQFQNNGVVDDSQLPKDRFSAERLKGVDSTLKIQPAKLEDSAVYLCASSLASSTSGGRVDTQYFGPGTRLTVL.

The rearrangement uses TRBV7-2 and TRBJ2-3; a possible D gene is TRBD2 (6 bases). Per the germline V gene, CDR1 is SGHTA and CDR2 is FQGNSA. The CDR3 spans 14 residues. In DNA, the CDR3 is TGTGCTGGCGGGGACTCCGTGAGCACAGATACGCAGTATTTT. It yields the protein CAGGDSVSTDTQYF. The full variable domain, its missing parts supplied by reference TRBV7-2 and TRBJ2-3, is GAGVSQSPSNKVTEKGKDVELRCDPISGHTALYWYRQSLGQGLEFLIYFQGNSAPDKSGLPSDRFSAERTGGSVSTLTIQRTQQEDSAVYLCAGGDSVSTDTQYFGPGTRLTVL.

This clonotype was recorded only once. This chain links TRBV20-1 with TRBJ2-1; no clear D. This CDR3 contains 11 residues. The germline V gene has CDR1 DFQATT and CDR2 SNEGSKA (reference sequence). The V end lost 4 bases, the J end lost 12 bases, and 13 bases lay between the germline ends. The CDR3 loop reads CSATFEAGQFF. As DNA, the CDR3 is TGCAGTGCTACTTTTGAGGCCGGGCAGTTCTTC.

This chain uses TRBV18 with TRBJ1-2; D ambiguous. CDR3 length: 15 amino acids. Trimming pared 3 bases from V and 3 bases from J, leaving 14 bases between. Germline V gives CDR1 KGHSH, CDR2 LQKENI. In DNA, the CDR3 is TGTGCCAGCTCACCCCGTGAGGCAGCCTACTATGGCTACACCTTC. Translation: CASSPREAAYYGYTF.

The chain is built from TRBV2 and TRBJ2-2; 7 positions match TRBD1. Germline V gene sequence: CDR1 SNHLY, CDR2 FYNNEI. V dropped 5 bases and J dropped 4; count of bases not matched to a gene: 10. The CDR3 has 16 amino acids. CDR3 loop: CASSRSTGVATGELFF. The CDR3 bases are TGTGCCAGCAGTCGCAGCACAGGGGTGGCCACCGGGGAGCTGTTTTTT.

CDR3 in DNA: TGCAGTGCGGCGGGGGGCAGCCCTGAAGCTTTCTTT. It is translated as CSAAGGSPEAFF. V gene TRBV20-1 combines with J gene TRBJ1-1; tentative D call: TRBD1 (6 bases). CDR3 length: 12 amino acids. Trimming left V 6 bases short and J 6 bases short, with 14 bases between. The germline V gene has CDR1 DFQATT and CDR2 SNEGSKA (reference sequence).

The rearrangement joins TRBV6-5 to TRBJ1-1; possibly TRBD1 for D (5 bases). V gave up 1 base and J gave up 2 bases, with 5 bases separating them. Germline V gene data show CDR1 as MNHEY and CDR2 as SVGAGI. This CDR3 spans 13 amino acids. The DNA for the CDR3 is TGTGCCAGCAGTTACTGGGGCAACACTGAAGCTTTCTTT. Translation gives CASSYWGNTEAFF.

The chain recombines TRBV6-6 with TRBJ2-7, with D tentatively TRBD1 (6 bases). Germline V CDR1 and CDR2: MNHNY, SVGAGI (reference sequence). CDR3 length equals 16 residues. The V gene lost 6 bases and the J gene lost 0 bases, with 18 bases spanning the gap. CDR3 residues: CASSLYRTASSYEQYF. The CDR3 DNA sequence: TGTGCCAGCAGCCTATACCGGACAGCGAGCTCCTACGAGCAGTACTTC.

This CDR3 is CSARGGNTEAFF. The DNA of the CDR3 is TGCAGTGCTAGAGGGGGGAACACTGAAGCTTTCTTT. J is TRBJ1-1 and V is TRBV20-1; no clear D. The CDR3 loop spans 12 amino acids. Trimming stripped 1 base from V and 1 base from J, with 4 bases between. Germline V CDR1 and CDR2: DFQATT, SNEGSKA (reference sequence).

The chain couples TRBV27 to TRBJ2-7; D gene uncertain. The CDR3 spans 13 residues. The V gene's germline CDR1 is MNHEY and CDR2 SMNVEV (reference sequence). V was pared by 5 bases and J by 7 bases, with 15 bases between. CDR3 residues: CASSEGNSQEQYF. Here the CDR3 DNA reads TGTGCCAGCAGTGAAGGGAATTCGCAAGAGCAGTACTTC.

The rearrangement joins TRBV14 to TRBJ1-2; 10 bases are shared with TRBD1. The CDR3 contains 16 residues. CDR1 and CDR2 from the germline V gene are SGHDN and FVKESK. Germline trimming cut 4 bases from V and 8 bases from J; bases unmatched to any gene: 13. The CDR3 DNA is TGTGCCAGCAGCCCAGTCGGGACAGGGGCCGGAGGGGGCTACACCTTC. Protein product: CASSPVGTGAGGGYTF.

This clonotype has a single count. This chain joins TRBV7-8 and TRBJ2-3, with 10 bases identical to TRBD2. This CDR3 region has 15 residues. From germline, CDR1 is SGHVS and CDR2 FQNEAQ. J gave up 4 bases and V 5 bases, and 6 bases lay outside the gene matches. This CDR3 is CASSMGLASSDTQYF. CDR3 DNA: TGTGCCAGCAGCATGGGACTAGCGTCTTCAGATACGCAGTATTTT.

The CDR3 protein is CASSRLGLPDMNTEAFF. CDR3 DNA sequence: TGTGCCAGCAGCCGCCTCGGACTGCCAGACATGAACACTGAAGCTTTCTTT. The chain joins TRBV4-2 to TRBJ1-1, with D hard to call. V gave up 4 bases and J gave up 0 bases, with 18 bases separating them. Germline CDR1 is LGHNA and CDR2 is YNFKEQ. This CDR3 spans 17 amino acids.

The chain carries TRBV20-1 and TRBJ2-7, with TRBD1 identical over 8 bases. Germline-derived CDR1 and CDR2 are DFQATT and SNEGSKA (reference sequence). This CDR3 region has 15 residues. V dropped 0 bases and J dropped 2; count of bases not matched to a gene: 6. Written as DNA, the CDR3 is TGCAGTGCTAGAGATTTGGGACAGGCCCCCTACGAGCAGTACTTC. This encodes CSARDLGQAPYEQYF.

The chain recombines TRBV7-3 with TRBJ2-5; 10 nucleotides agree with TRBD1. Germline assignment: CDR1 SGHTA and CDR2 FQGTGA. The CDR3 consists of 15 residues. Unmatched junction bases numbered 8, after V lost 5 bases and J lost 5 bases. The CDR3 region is CASSPSGTGDETQYF. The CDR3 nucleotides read TGTGCCAGCAGCCCTTCAGGGACAGGGGACGAGACCCAGTACTTC.

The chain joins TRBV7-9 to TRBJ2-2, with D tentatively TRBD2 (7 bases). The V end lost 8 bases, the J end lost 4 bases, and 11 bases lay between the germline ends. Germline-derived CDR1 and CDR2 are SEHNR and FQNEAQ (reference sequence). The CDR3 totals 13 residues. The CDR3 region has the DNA TGTGCCAGCCATCGGGGGGCCACCGGGGAGCTGTTTTTT. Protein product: CASHRGATGELFF.